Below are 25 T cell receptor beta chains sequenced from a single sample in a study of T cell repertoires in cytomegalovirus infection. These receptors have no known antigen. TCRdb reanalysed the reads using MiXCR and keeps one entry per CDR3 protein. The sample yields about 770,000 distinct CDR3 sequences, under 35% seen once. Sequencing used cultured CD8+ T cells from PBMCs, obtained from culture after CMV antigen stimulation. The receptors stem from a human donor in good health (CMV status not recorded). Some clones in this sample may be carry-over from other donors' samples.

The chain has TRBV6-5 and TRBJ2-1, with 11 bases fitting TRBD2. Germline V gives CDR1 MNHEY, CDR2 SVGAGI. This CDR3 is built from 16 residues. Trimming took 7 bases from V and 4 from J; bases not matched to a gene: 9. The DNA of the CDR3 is TGTGCCAGCACCATCTCGCGACTAGCGGGGTACAATGAGCAGTTCTTC. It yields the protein CASTISRLAGYNEQFF.

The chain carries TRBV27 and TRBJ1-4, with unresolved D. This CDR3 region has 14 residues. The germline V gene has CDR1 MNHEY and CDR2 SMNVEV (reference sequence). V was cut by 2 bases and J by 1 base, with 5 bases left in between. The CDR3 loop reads CASSLRRTNEKLFF. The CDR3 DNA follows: TGTGCCAGCAGTTTACGGCGAACTAATGAAAAACTGTTTTTT.

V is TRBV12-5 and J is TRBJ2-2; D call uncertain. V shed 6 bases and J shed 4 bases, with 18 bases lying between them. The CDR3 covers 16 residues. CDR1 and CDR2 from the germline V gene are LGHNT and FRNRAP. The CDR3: CASGSHPRTFTGELFF. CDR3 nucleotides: TGTGCTAGTGGCAGCCACCCACGGACCTTCACCGGGGAGCTGTTTTTT.

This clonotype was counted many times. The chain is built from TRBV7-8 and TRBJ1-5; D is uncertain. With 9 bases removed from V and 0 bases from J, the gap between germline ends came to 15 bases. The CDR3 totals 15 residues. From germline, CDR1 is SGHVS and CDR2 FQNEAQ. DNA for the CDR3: TGTGCCAGTTCACGTGACATCTATAGCAATCAGCCCCAGCATTTT. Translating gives CASSRDIYSNQPQHF.

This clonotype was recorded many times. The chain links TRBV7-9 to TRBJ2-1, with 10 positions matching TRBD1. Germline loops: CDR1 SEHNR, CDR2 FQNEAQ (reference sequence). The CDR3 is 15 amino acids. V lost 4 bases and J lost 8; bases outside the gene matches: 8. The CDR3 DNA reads TGTGCCAGCAGCTCACCGGGACAGGGGCCCCATGAGCAGTTCTTC. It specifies CASSSPGQGPHEQFF.

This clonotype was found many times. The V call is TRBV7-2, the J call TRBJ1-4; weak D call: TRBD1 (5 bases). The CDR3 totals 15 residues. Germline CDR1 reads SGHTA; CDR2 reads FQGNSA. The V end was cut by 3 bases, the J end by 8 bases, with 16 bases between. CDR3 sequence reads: CASSFYGTLGEKLFF. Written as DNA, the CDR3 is TGTGCCAGCAGCTTTTATGGGACCCTGGGGGAAAAACTGTTTTTT.

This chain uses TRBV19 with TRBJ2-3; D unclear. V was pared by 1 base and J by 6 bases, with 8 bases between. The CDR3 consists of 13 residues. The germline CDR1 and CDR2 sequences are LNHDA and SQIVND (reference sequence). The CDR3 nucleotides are TGTGCCAGTAGTATAGTACGTGCGGATACGCAGTATTTT. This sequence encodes CASSIVRADTQYF.

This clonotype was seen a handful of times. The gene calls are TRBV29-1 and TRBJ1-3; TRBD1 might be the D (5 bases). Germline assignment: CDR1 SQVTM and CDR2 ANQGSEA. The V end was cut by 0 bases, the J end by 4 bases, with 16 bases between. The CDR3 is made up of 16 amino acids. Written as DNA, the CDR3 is TGCAGCGTTGAAGATTCCGGACACCTTAGCGGAAACACCATATATTTT. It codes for CSVEDSGHLSGNTIYF.

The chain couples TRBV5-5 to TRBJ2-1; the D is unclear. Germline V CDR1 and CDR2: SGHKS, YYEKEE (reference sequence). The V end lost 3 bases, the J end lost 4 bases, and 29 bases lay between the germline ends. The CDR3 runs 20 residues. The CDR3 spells CASSSYPFQQGTDLYNEQFF. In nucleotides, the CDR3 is TGTGCCAGCAGCTCATACCCCTTCCAACAAGGAACCGATCTTTACAATGAGCAGTTCTTC.

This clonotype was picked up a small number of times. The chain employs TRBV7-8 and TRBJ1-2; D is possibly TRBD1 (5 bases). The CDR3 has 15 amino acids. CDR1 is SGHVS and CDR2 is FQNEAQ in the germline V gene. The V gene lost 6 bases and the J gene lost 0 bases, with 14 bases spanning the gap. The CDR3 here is CASRPGTEANYGYTF. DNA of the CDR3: TGTGCCAGCAGACCCGGGACGGAAGCTAACTATGGCTACACCTTC. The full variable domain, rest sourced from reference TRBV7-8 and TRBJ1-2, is GAGVSQSPRYKVAKRGQDVALRCDPISGHVSLFWYQQALGQGPEFLTYFQNEAQLDKSGLPSDRFFAERPEGSVSTLKIQRTQQEDSAVYLCASRPGTEANYGYTFGSGTRLTVV.

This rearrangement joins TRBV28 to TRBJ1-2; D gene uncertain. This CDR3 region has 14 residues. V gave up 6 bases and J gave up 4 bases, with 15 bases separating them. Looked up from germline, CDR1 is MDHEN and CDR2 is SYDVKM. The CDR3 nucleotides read TGTGCCAGCAGCCTTAGCCGGGAGGGCTATGGCTACACCTTC. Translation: CASSLSREGYGYTF.

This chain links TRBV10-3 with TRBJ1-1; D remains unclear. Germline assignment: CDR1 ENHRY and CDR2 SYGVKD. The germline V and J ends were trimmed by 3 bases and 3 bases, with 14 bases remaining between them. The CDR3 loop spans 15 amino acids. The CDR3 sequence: CAISESSTKDTEAFF. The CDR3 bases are TGTGCCATCAGTGAATCGTCCACGAAGGACACTGAAGCTTTCTTT.

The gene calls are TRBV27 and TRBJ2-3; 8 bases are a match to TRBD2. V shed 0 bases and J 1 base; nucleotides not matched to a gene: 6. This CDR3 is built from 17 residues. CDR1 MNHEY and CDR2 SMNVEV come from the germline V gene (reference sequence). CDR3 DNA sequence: TGTGCCAGCAGTTTATCGTGGAGCGGGGGTCGCACAGATACGCAGTATTTT. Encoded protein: CASSLSWSGGRTDTQYF.

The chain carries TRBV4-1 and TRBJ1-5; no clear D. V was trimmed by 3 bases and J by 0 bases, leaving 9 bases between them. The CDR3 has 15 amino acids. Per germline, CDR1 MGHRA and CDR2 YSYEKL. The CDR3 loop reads CASSHHTGSNQPQHF. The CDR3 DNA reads TGCGCCAGCAGCCACCACACGGGTAGCAATCAGCCCCAGCATTTT.

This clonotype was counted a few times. In nucleotides, the CDR3 is TGTGCCAGCAGTCCCAGAAGTTCAGGGAGATATGGCTACACCTTC. It codes for CASSPRSSGRYGYTF. The chain is built from TRBV6-1 and TRBJ1-2, with D possibly matching TRBD1 (5 bases). CDR1 and CDR2 (germline): MNHNS, SASEGT. V was cut by 5 bases and J by 5 bases, with 18 bases left in between. CDR3 size: 15 residues.

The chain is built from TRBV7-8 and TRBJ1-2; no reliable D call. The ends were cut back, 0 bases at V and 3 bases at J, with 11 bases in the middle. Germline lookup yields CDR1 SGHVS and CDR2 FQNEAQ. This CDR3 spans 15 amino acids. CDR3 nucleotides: TGTGCCAGCAGCTTAGCTGGGCAGGCCGACTATGGCTACACCTTC. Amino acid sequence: CASSLAGQADYGYTF.

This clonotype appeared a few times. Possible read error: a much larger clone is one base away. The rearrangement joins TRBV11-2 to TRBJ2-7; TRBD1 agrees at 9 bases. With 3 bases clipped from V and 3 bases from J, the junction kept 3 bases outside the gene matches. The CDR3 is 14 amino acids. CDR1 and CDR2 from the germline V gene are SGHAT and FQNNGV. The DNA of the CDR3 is TGTGCCAGCAGCTTCGGGACAGGGCGCTACGAGCAGTACTTC. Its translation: CASSFGTGRYEQYF.

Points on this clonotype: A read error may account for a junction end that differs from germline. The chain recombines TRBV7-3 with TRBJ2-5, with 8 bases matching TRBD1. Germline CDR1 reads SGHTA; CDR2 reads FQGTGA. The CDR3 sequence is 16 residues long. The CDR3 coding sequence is TGTACCAGCAGCTCAACCCTGACAGGGGCCCAAGAGACCCAGTACTTC. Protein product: CTSSSTLTGAQETQYF.

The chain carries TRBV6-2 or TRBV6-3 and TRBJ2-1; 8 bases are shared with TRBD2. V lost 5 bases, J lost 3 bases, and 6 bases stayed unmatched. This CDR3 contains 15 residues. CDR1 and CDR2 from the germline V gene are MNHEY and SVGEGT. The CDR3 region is CASSKRGGVYNEQFF. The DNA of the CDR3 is TGTGCCAGCAGTAAACGGGGGGGCGTCTACAATGAGCAGTTCTTC.

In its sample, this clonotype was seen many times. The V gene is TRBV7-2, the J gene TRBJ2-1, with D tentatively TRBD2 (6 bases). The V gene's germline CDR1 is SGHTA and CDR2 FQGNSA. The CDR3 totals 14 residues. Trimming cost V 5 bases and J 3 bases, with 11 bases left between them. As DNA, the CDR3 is TGTGCCAGCAGCCAAAGCGGGTTCTACAATGAGCAGTTCTTC. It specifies CASSQSGFYNEQFF.

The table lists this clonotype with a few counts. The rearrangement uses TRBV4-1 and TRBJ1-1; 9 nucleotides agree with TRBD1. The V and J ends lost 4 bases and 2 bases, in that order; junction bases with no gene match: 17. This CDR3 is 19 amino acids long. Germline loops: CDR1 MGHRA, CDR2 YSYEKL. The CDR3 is CASSPETGTGWGPNTEAFF. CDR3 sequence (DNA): TGCGCCAGCAGCCCAGAGACGGGGACAGGGTGGGGACCTAACACTGAAGCTTTCTTT.

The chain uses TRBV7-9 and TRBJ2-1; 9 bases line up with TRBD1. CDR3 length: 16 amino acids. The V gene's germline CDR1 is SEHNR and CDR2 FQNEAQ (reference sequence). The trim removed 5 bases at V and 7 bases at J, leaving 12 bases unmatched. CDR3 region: CASSHRTGGYFNEQFF. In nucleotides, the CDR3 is TGTGCCAGCAGCCACAGAACAGGGGGCTATTTTAATGAGCAGTTCTTC.

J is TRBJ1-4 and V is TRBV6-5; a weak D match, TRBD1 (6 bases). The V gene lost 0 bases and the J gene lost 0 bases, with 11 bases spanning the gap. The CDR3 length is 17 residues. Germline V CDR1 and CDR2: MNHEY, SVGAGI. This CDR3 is CASSYSGGHATNEKLFF. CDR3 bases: TGTGCCAGCAGTTACTCCGGGGGACACGCAACTAATGAAAAACTGTTTTTT.

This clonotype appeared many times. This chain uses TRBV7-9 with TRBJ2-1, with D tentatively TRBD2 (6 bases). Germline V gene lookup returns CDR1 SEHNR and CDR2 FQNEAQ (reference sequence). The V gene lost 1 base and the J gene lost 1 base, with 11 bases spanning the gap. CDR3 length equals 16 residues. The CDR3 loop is CASSLGRGLSYNEQFF. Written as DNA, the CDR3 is TGTGCCAGCAGCTTAGGGAGGGGACTTTCCTACAATGAGCAGTTCTTC.

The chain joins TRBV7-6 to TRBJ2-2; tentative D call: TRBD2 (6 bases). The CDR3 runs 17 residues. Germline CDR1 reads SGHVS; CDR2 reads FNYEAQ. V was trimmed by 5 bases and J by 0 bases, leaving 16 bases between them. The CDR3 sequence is CASSLRKGEANTGELFF. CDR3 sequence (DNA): TGTGCCAGCAGCCTAAGAAAAGGGGAGGCGAACACCGGGGAGCTGTTTTTT.